This TCR beta chain was obtained from a study of T cells in Graves' hyperthyroidism and ophthalmopathy. The study, taken as a whole, reports: Blood also held most thyroid clonotypes expanded beyond 0.001.

Each person with ophthalmopathy scored at least 3 on the Clinical Activity Score, reached NOSPECS grade 4 or higher, and had been ill under 3 months. Patients showing uncontrolled infection, other autoimmune disease, pregnancy or lactation were ineligible. The diagnoses drew upon clinical symptoms, serum thyroxine and TRAb, thyroid ultrasound and orbital computed tomography. RNA transcripts were the template for amplifying TCR beta CDR3 regions. First-round RT-PCR with HTBI primers amplified the TCR CDR3 region. TCRdb itself ran the multiplex PCR reads through MiXCR, one entry per CDR3 protein. The sample has about 380,000 distinct CDR3 sequences; less than 20% are singletons. This clonotype was observed a handful of times. Its matching antigen is unknown. This CDR3 comprises 13 residues. Trimming took 1 base from V and 6 from J, leaving 8 bases between them. Germline V gives CDR1 SGHTS, CDR2 YDEGEE.

The sequence came from a man younger than 35 with Graves' ophthalmopathy. Sample: blood. The chain carries TRBV5-8 and TRBJ2-1, with D hard to call. In nucleotides, the CDR3 is TGTGCCAGCAGCTTGCAACCGGCCAATGAGCAGTTCTTC. Its translation: CASSLQPANEQFF.